These T cell receptor beta chains were read from a single sample in a study of CD8 T cells in ankylosing spondylitis. TCRdb itself ran the 5' RACE reads through MiXCR, one entry per CDR3 protein. This table holds a few hundred thousand distinct CDR3 sequences, approximately 22% found once. The specimen was blood, either unsorted or a sorted T cell fraction (not recorded which). All receptors derive from a male donor with ankylosing spondylitis or in good health (not recorded which). Each CDR3 is given with its conserved first and last residue. D genes are given only for firm matches. Size tells how often a clone was seen (once, few, many) or the class of an expanded clone, and some rows leave it out.

NA,NA,13,TRBV28,TRBJ1-1,CASSFYLGAGAFF,TGTGCCAGCAGTTTTTATTTGGGGGCAGGAGCTTTCTTT
TRBD1,NA,14,TRBV20-1,TRBJ1-1,CSARPGTDFFEAFF,TGCAGTGCGAGACCCGGGACAGACTTTTTTGAAGCTTTCTTT
NA,NA,15,TRBV28,TRBJ2-7,CASSSTELPPYEQYF,TGTGCCAGCAGTTCCACGGAGCTACCCCCCTACGAGCAGTACTTC
TRBD2,once,16,TRBV6-1,TRBJ2-5,CASTPAGGRAIETQYF,TGTGCCAGCACCCCCGCCGGGGGGAGAGCCATAGAGACCCAGTACTTC
NA,few,14,TRBV20-1,TRBJ2-3,CSATPGYRTDTQYF,TGCAGTGCTACTCCGGGCTACCGCACAGATACGCAGTATTTT
TRBD2,NA,15,TRBV5-5,TRBJ2-5,CASSFSAGQQETQYF,TGTGCCAGCAGCTTCTCAGCGGGGCAACAAGAGACCCAGTACTTC
NA,NA,12,TRBV12-3/TRBV12-4,TRBJ2-1,CASTVSYNEQFF,TGTGCCAGCACCGTCTCCTACAATGAGCAGTTCTTC
NA,NA,15,TRBV6-5,TRBJ1-4,CASSSLQGVNEKLFF,TGTGCCAGCAGTTCTCTACAGGGTGTAAATGAAAAACTGTTTTTT
TRBD2,many,13,TRBV7-9,TRBJ2-7,CASSPPGGYEQYF,TGTGCCAGCAGTCCTCCGGGGGGCTACGAGCAGTACTTC
NA,few,14,TRBV11-2,TRBJ2-1,CASSLPVGYNEQFF,TGTGCCAGCAGCCTCCCTGTCGGGTACAATGAGCAGTTCTTC
TRBD1,NA,13,TRBV7-9,TRBJ2-7,CASSQTDRGKQYF,TGTGCCAGCAGCCAGACGGACAGGGGCAAGCAGTACTTC
NA,NA,13,TRBV6-2/TRBV6-3,TRBJ2-2,CASSYPGSGELFF,TGTGCCAGCAGTTACCCCGGATCCGGGGAGCTGTTTTTT
TRBD1,few,13,TRBV6-6,TRBJ1-2,CASSPRQGYGYTF,TGTGCCAGCAGCCCGAGACAGGGGTATGGCTACACCTTC
NA,few,16,TRBV12-3/TRBV12-4,TRBJ1-1,CASSPRQVVMNTEAFF,TGTGCCAGCAGCCCTAGACAGGTCGTCATGAACACTGAAGCTTTCTTT
NA,few,14,TRBV7-8,TRBJ2-5,CASSLSVREETQYF,TGTGCCAGCAGCTTATCCGTTCGGGAAGAGACCCAGTACTTC
NA,few,14,TRBV11-2,TRBJ1-2,CASSFGREDSGYTF,TGTGCCAGCAGCTTCGGGCGGGAGGATAGTGGCTACACCTTC
NA,NA,13,TRBV10-3,TRBJ2-7,CAISESDYREQYF,TGTGCCATCAGTGAGTCTGACTATCGGGAGCAGTACTTC
TRBD2,few,13,TRBV2,TRBJ2-1,CASRAGGPNEQFF,TGTGCCAGCAGAGCGGGGGGGCCTAATGAGCAGTTCTTC
TRBD2,many,15,TRBV29-1,TRBJ2-7,CSVEGMGLSSYEQYF,TGCAGCGTTGAAGGTATGGGACTATCCTCCTACGAGCAGTACTTC
NA,NA,14,TRBV5-1,TRBJ2-5,CASSPSGIQETQYF,TGCGCCAGCAGCCCGAGCGGAATTCAAGAGACCCAGTACTTC
NA,NA,13,TRBV11-3,TRBJ2-1,CASSSESYNEQFF,TGTGCCAGCAGCTCGGAGTCGTACAATGAGCAGTTCTTC
TRBD1,NA,15,TRBV7-9,TRBJ2-7,CASSPGQGVKNEQYF,TGTGCCAGCAGCCCCGGACAGGGAGTCAAGAACGAGCAGTACTTC
NA,many,14,TRBV20-1,TRBJ2-3,CSARGAVGTNTQYF,TGCAGTGCCAGAGGTGCGGTGGGCACAAATACGCAGTATTTT